The T cell receptor (beta chain) under discussion was sequenced for a study of cytomegalovirus exposure and HLA in healthy donors (dated by TCRdb to about 2017). With respect to the entire study: According to an earlier analysis of 587 of the donors, 200 million or so T cells yielded 120 million or so unique TCR beta sequences and around 280 Gb of sequence data. Among some 400 genotyped donors of the cohort, an average of about 240,000 unique TCR beta nucleotide sequences were sequenced per donor, around 20% of them non-productive. Donor age, sex, ethnicity and CMV serostatus were compiled alongside the repertoire data. A later analysis re-analyzed previously published TCR beta repertoires from approximately 670 donors and added high-resolution HLA genotyping to study TCR occurrence patterns. To decide whether each TCR beta V gene segment behaved as functional or pseudogenic, an earlier analysis of approximately 600 of the donors relied on high-throughput TCR beta sequencing. A later genetic analysis took genome-wide SNP genotypes for about 65% of the 666 donors and used that subset as a discovery cohort. Both class I and class II loci were covered by HLA typing, at four-digit resolution. Every discovery cohort repertoire had been produced on one sequencing platform. The study aimed to test whether cataloging public T cell receptors could reveal signatures of past pathogen exposure. Among the roughly 400 genotyped donors, about 83% belonged to the genetic ancestry cluster associated with self-reported Caucasian donors. Typing coverage differed by locus: A, B, C, DRB1 and DQB1 were typed in about 629-640 donors, DQA1 in 522, DPA1 in 600 to 610, and DPB1 in 450 to 480. Using immunosequencing, the study profiled T cell repertoires from about 620 subjects and related those repertoires to cytomegalovirus serostatus. Rather than using new phenotypic data, the later analysis identified candidate immune exposures from TCR beta sequences and from how often those sequences occurred across donors. Roughly 5 DR-DQ haplotypes were handled as single units for association and clustering, since linkage in the cohort was strong. Approximately 300 gigabases of sequencing data and roughly 80 million unique TCR sequences made up an early release that covered nearly 650 HLA-typed donors. High-throughput TCR immunosequencing, statistical association of individual TCRs with disease status, and machine learning were combined to predict cytomegalovirus infection status. Along with the roughly 710-subject first cohort, a separate validation cohort of some 130 different subjects was used.

Libraries were made using the immunoSEQ multiplex PCR assay. A mixture of 60 forward primers for TCR Vbeta segments and 13 reverse primers for TCR Jbeta segments was used in the multiplex PCR. The CDR3 region of rearranged TCR beta genes was amplified from genomic DNA by a multiplex PCR assay. Amplified TCR beta libraries were sequenced as 87-base-pair reads on the Illumina HiSeq System. In the source study's methods: A later analysis tallied around 80 million unique TCR beta chains across the 666 repertoires, and 10 million to 11 million of those chains were shared by two or more donors. Raw reads were error-corrected and collapsed into unique sequences with a nearest-neighbor algorithm that merged closely related sequences to remove PCR and sequencing errors. To assign V, D and J gene segments, CDR3 sequences were aligned to IMGT reference sequences. Each retained sequence needed at least a six-nucleotide match to both a V gene segment and a J gene segment. Rearrangements were called productive when the CDR3 lacked stop codons and stayed in frame with V and J; all others were non-productive. Following IMGT convention, CDR3 was defined as the stretch from the second conserved V-encoded cysteine to the conserved J-encoded phenylalanine. In an earlier analysis of some 550 of the donors, sequences lacking an unambiguous match to a single V gene segment were excluded. An earlier analysis of over 450 of the donors classified V segments as functional when productive rearrangements were above 56.7% and as segregating when the standard deviation between donors was above 5%. A statistical classification framework was built to diagnose cytomegalovirus status from the catalog of TCR beta chain sequences. V and J gene assignment, in a later analysis, came from comparing TCR nucleotide sequences with IMGT/GENE-DB human TR gene sequences. A later analysis assigned CDR3 sequences and most-parsimonious VDJ recombination scenarios with the TCRdist pipeline. In a later analysis, every TCR beta chain was defined by the combination of its CDR3 amino acid sequence and its V-gene family, and reads without a unique V-gene family were dropped. A later analysis removed several hundred highly shared, low-generation-probability nucleotide sequences to deal with suspected cross-contamination and a sequencing artifact. In a later analysis, a clonal expansion index was calculated for each public chain from normalized within-repertoire ranks of inferred template counts. In a later analysis, generation probabilities were computed using a VDJ recombination model fitted to out-of-frame rearrangements, and the results were checked against IGoR. A later analysis scored TCR-TCR, TCR-HLA and TCR-CMV co-occurrence with hypergeometric tests, applying a repertoire-size bias correction to TCR pairs. In a later analysis, false discovery rates were estimated by permuting HLA or CMV assignments 20 times. In a later analysis, co-occurring TCRs were grouped with DBSCAN, and TCRdist sequence similarity was added when clustering was performed within HLA-allele-positive subsets. Co-occurrence clustering excluded repertoires with fewer than 30,000 or more than 120,000 public chains, plus five with anomalous nucleotide sharing. Not all clones reach the TCRdb copy of this immuneACCESS table, which keeps in-frame sequences only. Checked studies attribute under half of the gap to unresolved V genes and leave the rest unexplained. V and J calls and clone size come straight from that table; D and trimming were deduced from the DNA. This sample lists 55,000 to 75,000 clones; 70% to 90% were detected once. More than 1.4% of the sample goes to the ten largest clones.

Study-wide findings and limitations: According to a later analysis, TCR association rates differed among HLA loci, with DRB1 alleles showing the most associated TCRs and HLA-C alleles showing the fewest. A group of highly shared sequence variants was considered likely to be a technical artifact of the sequencing pipeline. The cohort was sequenced for TCR beta chains only, and without alpha or paired-chain data the features that could be detected were limited. A further reported finding was that TCR beta sequences accurately predicted the HLA-A and HLA-B alleles for most subjects in the first cohort. In an earlier analysis of roughly 500 of the donors, most TCR beta V segments appeared in productive rearrangements about 87% or about 30% of the time, broadly matching IMGT annotations. In a later analysis, several top co-occurrence clusters were reported to appear linked to parvovirus B19, influenza, CMV and Epstein-Barr virus. Some IMGT-functional V segments, including TRBV6-2 and TRBV6-3, could not be distinguished by the 87-base-pair reads and were therefore excluded. The classifier was reported to diagnose cytomegalovirus status with high specificity and sensitivity in both the original cohort and the validation cohort. Correlated functional status among segregating V segments might reflect linkage disequilibrium, but an unknown experimental factor could not be ruled out. A few of the identified cytomegalovirus-associated TCR beta chains were confirmed in vitro to be specific for cytomegalovirus antigens. The earlier analysis of about 600 of the donors excluded some 16 rarely observed V segments, including chromosome 9 orphons, because counts were too low. Specific HLA alleles were associated with 15,000 to 20,000 TCR beta sequences at a false discovery rate of 0.05 in a later analysis. The study gave a list of about 150 TCR beta chains associated with cytomegalovirus. Most TCR sequences were observed very rarely across donors, whereas some public TCRs were present in many individuals. Sequencing depth was assumed to be roughly uniform across donors in the presence/absence analyses, though that assumption may not hold. In a later genetic analysis, a missense DCLRE1C variant was associated with V-gene and J-gene trimming of TCR beta chains, and the association was replicated in an independent cohort. Most CMV-associated TCR beta chains appeared to be HLA-restricted in a later analysis, and the HLA associations seemed to be driven largely by CMV exposure. Because some donors lacked HLA typing at each locus, the association tests relied only on the typed subset. In a later analysis, HLA-associated TCR beta chains were found to be more clonally expanded and to have lower generation probabilities than equally common non-associated chains. Assigning TCR associations to individual alleles was difficult when HLA alleles, especially DR and DQ, strongly co-occurred. In a later genetic analysis, fewer N-insertions in productive TCRs were reported among donors in an Asian-associated ancestry cluster than the roughly 670-donor mean. According to the authors, the approach could potentially be generalized to other disease states and immunological phenotypes. CMV serostatus was the only immune exposure information available for the cohort.

The cohort was made up of roughly 670 healthy bone marrow donors. Cohort members were all nominally healthy when sampled, although unrecorded immune exposures were likely present. The donor tested CMV seronegative and was one of the 352 seronegative cohort members. Each donor provided a peripheral blood sample, and peripheral blood mononuclear cells were used for TCR beta sequencing. The Qiagen DNeasy Blood Extraction Kit was used to extract genomic DNA from the blood cell samples. Notes on this clone: Its binding antigen is unknown. Base qualities are not at hand, and no much larger clone is one base apart.

From its cysteine to its phenylalanine, the CDR3 spans 13 amino acids. The DNA shown is the 39-base CDR3, in frame from base 1. According to the germline V gene (reference sequence), CDR1 reads LNHDA and CDR2 reads SQIVND. Trimming accounts for 10 bases at V and 5 bases at J, while the number of junction bases matched to no gene is 10. Recombination connected TRBV19 to TRBJ2-7, with 8 bases in between that match TRBD2. The sample was PBMCs. The TCR comes from a man between 18 and 35 years old in good health and CMV-seronegative. The CDR3 amino acid sequence is: CATRRGGGDEQYF. The DNA reads as follows: TGTGCCACCAGACGGGGGGGCGGAGACGAGCAGTACTTC.